One and the same sample provided the 10 T cell receptor beta chains below, sequenced in a study of blood T cell repertoires in COVID-19. Sequenced by immunoSEQ multiplex PCR; TCRdb stores in-frame clones only, minus some. The table lists roughly 250,000 clones, 81% of them singletons, with around 3% in the top ten. The sequenced sample was peripheral blood. These receptors all stem from a woman aged 60-75 years with active or convalescent COVID-19.

The CDR3: CASSLSPTEAFF. CDR3 bases: TGCGCCAGCAGCCTAAGCCCTACCGAAGCTTTCTTT. This sequence joins TRBV5-1 and TRBJ1-1; no firm D call. Per the germline V gene, CDR1 is SGHRS and CDR2 is YFSETQ. With 4 bases removed from V and 8 bases from J, the gap between germline ends came to 12 bases. The CDR3 is 12 amino acids.

The chain carries TRBV9 and TRBJ2-2; D remains ambiguous. The V end lost 3 bases, the J end lost 0 bases, and 12 bases lay between the germline ends. This CDR3 is 16 amino acids long. CDR1 SGDLS and CDR2 YYNGEE come from the germline V gene. The CDR3 region is CASSGTGSPNTGELFF. For the CDR3, the DNA is TGTGCCAGCAGCGGAACCGGGTCCCCGAACACCGGGGAGCTGTTTTTT.

The rearrangement links TRBV11-2 to TRBJ2-3; TRBD2 aligns across 8 bases. V lost 1 base, J lost 3 bases, and 6 bases stayed unmatched. Germline V CDR1 and CDR2: SGHAT, FQNNGV. This CDR3 has 16 residues. The CDR3: CASSLASAGGTDTQYF. CDR3 sequence (DNA): TGTGCCAGCAGCTTAGCGAGCGCGGGGGGAACAGATACGCAGTATTTT.

This clone was seen only a few times. The V gene is TRBV7-3, the J gene TRBJ1-5; 8 bases map to TRBD1. The CDR3 is 19 amino acids. V shed 4 bases, J shed 2 bases, and the junction held 16 bases outside the gene matches. Germline loops: CDR1 SGHTA, CDR2 FQGTGA. CDR3 amino acids: CASSSRDRGGNRGNQPQHF. The CDR3 DNA reads as TGTGCCAGCAGCTCCCGTGACAGGGGAGGTAATAGGGGCAATCAGCCCCAGCATTTT.

This clone was counted a single time. The chain recombines TRBV9 with TRBJ2-2; 9 bases align to TRBD1. With 3 bases clipped from V and 6 bases from J, the junction kept 9 bases outside the gene matches. Germline V lookup: CDR1 SGDLS, CDR2 YYNGEE. CDR3 length: 16 amino acids. The CDR3 DNA reads as TGTGCCAGCAGCGGGCCCGGGGACAGGGAAGCCGGGGAGCTGTTTTTT. It codes for CASSGPGDREAGELFF.

The chain couples TRBV7-2 to TRBJ1-1; possible D gene TRBD1, 5 bases. Germline assignment: CDR1 SGHTA and CDR2 FQGNSA. The CDR3 covers 13 residues. V lost 1 base and J lost 11, with 14 bases in between. CDR3 sequence: CASSLDPGSRAFF. The CDR3 region has the DNA TGTGCCAGCAGCTTAGATCCAGGGTCACGGGCTTTCTTT.

The chain combines TRBV9 with TRBJ1-2; maybe TRBD1 (5 bases). CDR1 is SGDLS, CDR2 YYNGEE, per germline. This CDR3 contains 12 residues. V was trimmed by 3 bases and J by 7 bases, leaving 10 bases between them. The CDR3 DNA follows: TGTGCCAGCAGCGCCCAGGGTGCTGGCTACACCTTC. Translated: CASSAQGAGYTF.

This chain uses TRBV18 with TRBJ2-3; D is possibly TRBD2 (5 bases). The CDR3 is made up of 14 amino acids. Per germline, CDR1 KGHSH and CDR2 LQKENI. Trimming left V 6 bases short and J 4 bases short, with 14 bases between. The CDR3 nucleotides read TGTGCCAGCTCTCCATCCCCGGGGTCAGATACGCAGTATTTT. The encoded protein is CASSPSPGSDTQYF.

This clone was counted only a few times. Its ends do not fully match the called genes, so a read error is possible. The chain has TRBV11-2 and TRBJ1-6, with D perhaps matching TRBD1 (5 bases). The germline V gene encodes CDR1 SGHAT and CDR2 FQNNGV. CDR3 length: 15 residues. CDR3 sequence: CASSLDSGLNSPLHF. The CDR3 DNA reads TGTGCCAGCAGCCTAGACTCAGGGCTAAATTCACCCCTCCACTTT.

The chain recombines TRBV20-1 with TRBJ2-1; 8 bases agree with TRBD1. The V segment lost 3 bases and the J segment 6 bases; nucleotides outside the gene matches: 7. CDR3 size: 14 residues. Germline V gene data show CDR1 as DFQATT and CDR2 as SNEGSKA (reference sequence). In DNA, the CDR3 is TGCAGTGCTAGTGGCCAGGGGGCTATCAATGAGCAGTTCTTC. It codes for CSASGQGAINEQFF.